A selection of T cell receptor beta chains follows, all from one sample in a study of Ad26.COV2.S vaccination and SARS-CoV-2 variants. Only in-frame clones appear in the TCRdb table, and some are missing; sequencing was by immunoSEQ multiplex PCR. The sample shows about 350,000 clones, 85% to 90% of them seen only once. Sample: peripheral blood, taken in a trial of Ad26.COV2.S vaccine versus placebo. The receptors derive from a person aged 18-60 years who received the Ad26.COV2.S COVID-19 vaccine or a placebo. CDR3s include the opening cysteine and the closing phenylalanine or tryptophan. Each record gives: CDR3 protein, CDR3 DNA, D gene, clone size, CDR3 length, V gene, J gene. The D gene is left open where the match is weak. Where a row states a size, it is once, few, many or the class of an expanded clone; other rows omit it.

CASSSTGYEQYF	TGTGCCAGCAGCTCGACGGGTTACGAGCAGTACTTC	NA	NA	12	TRBV5-8	TRBJ2-7
CASSLAGIPSYNSPLHF	TGTGCCAGCAGCTTGGCAGGTATCCCCTCCTATAATTCACCCCTCCACTTT	NA	NA	17	TRBV5-6	TRBJ1-6
CASSQGREGGYTF	TGTGCCAGCAGCCAAGGACGTGAAGGAGGCTACACCTTC	NA	NA	13	TRBV3-1/TRBV3-2	TRBJ1-2
CASSLDRADTEAFF	TGTGCCAGCAGTCTGGACAGGGCGGACACTGAAGCTTTCTTT	TRBD1	NA	14	TRBV27	TRBJ1-1
CASSSDRYSGNTIYF	TGTGCCAGCAGTTCGGACAGGTACTCTGGAAACACCATATATTTT	TRBD1	few	15	TRBV6-5	TRBJ1-3
CASSLAGNTEAFF	TGCGCCAGCAGCTTGGCAGGGAACACTGAAGCTTTCTTT	NA	few	13	TRBV5-1	TRBJ1-1
CASSTSGATTDYEQYF	TGTGCCAGTAGTACTAGCGGAGCGACGACCGACTACGAGCAGTACTTC	TRBD2	NA	16	TRBV19	TRBJ2-7
CASSQYPPGTNQPQHF	TGCGCCAGCAGCCAGTATCCTCCGGGGACCAATCAGCCCCAGCATTTT	NA	NA	16	TRBV4-3	TRBJ1-5
CASSLLWTIANYGYTF	TGTGCCAGCAGTTTACTCTGGACAATTGCTAACTATGGCTACACCTTC	NA	NA	16	TRBV6-5	TRBJ1-2
CASSSPGTRAYEQYF	TGTGCCAGCAGTTCCCCGGGGACGCGAGCCTACGAGCAGTACTTC	NA	NA	15	TRBV28	TRBJ2-7
CASSLGSGIQYF	TGTGCCAGCAGCTTAGGTTCGGGCATTCAGTACTTC	NA	NA	12	TRBV11-3	TRBJ2-4
CASSQTLTGVNTDTQYF	TGTGCCAGCAGCCAAACTTTAACAGGGGTAAACACAGATACGCAGTATTTT	TRBD1	NA	17	TRBV4-2	TRBJ2-3
CASNGQGSGNQPQHF	TGTGCCAGCAACGGTCAGGGATCGGGCAATCAGCCCCAGCATTTT	NA	NA	15	TRBV6-5	TRBJ1-5
CASSLATGLAANVLTF	TGTGCCAGCAGCTTAGCGACAGGGCTAGCGGCCAACGTCCTGACTTTC	TRBD1	NA	16	TRBV7-9	TRBJ2-6
CASSFSTGGTQPQHF	TGTGCCAGCAGTTTCTCGACAGGGGGGACTCAGCCCCAGCATTTT	TRBD1	few	15	TRBV28	TRBJ1-5
CASSSYRSTDTQYF	TGTGCCAGCAGTTCTTATCGTAGCACAGATACGCAGTATTTT	NA	NA	14	TRBV27	TRBJ2-3
CASDPGAGGEQYF	TGTGCCAGCGACCCCGGGGCCGGCGGCGAGCAGTACTTC	NA	NA	13	TRBV2	TRBJ2-7